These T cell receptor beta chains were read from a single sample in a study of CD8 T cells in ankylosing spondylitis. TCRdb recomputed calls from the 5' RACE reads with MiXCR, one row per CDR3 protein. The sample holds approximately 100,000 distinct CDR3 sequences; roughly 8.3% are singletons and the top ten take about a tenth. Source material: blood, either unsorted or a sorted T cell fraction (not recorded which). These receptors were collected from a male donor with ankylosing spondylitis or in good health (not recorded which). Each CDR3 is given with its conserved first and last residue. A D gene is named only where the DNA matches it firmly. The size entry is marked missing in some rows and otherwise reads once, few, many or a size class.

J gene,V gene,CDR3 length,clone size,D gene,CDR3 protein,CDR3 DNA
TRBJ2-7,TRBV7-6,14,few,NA,CASSSRATPYEQYF,TGTGCCAGCAGCTCCCGTGCGACCCCCTACGAGCAGTACTTC
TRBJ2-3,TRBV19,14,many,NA,CASTTGPRTDTQYF,TGTGCCAGTACAACAGGACCTCGCACAGATACGCAGTATTTT
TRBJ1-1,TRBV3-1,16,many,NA,CASSQEAWGPNTEAFF,TGTGCCAGCAGCCAAGAGGCCTGGGGACCGAACACTGAAGCTTTCTTT
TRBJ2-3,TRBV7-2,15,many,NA,CASSLLGPYTDTQYF,TGTGCCAGCAGCTTACTTGGACCATACACAGATACGCAGTATTTT
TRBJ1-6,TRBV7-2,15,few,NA,CASTGGDSYNSPLHF,TGTGCCAGCACGGGGGGCGACTCCTATAATTCACCCCTCCACTTT
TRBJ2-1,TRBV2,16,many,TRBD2,CASSEGWRGAYNEQFF,TGTGCCAGCAGTGAGGGTTGGCGGGGGGCCTACAATGAGCAGTTCTTC
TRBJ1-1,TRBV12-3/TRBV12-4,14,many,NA,CASSPDSMNTEAFF,TGTGCCAGCAGCCCGGACAGCATGAACACTGAAGCTTTCTTT
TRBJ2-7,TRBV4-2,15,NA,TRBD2,CASSLFSGGSYEQCF,TGTGCCAGCAGCCTTTTCAGCGGGGGCTCCTACGAGCAGTGCTTC
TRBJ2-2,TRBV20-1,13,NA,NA,CSARQGFAGELFF,TGCAGTGCTAGACAGGGATTCGCCGGGGAGCTGTTTTTT
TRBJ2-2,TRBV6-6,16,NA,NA,CASSSGPPGIPGELFF,TGTGCCAGCAGCTCCGGGCCCCCGGGGATCCCCGGGGAGCTGTTTTTT
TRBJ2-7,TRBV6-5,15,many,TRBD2,CASSFERGAAYEQYF,TGTGCCAGCAGTTTCGAGCGGGGGGCCGCCTACGAGCAGTACTTC
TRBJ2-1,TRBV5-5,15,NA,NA,CASSLVPGANNEQFF,TGTGCCAGCAGCTTGGTTCCGGGAGCCAACAATGAGCAGTTCTTC
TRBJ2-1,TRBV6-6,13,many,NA,CASSPGPHNEQFF,TGTGCCAGCAGCCCAGGACCCCACAATGAGCAGTTCTTC
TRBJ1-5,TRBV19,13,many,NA,CASSIGGNQPQHF,TGTGCCAGTAGTATTGGGGGGAATCAGCCCCAGCATTTT
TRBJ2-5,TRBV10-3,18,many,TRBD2,CAISEPPGTSGTQETQYF,TGTGCCATCAGTGAACCCCCCGGGACTAGCGGGACTCAAGAGACCCAGTACTTC
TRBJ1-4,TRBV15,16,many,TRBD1,CATSRAFGTGNEKLFF,TGTGCCACCAGCAGAGCTTTTGGGACAGGAAACGAAAAACTGTTTTTT
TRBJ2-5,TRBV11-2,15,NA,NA,CASSLGLAREETQYF,TGTGCCAGCAGCTTAGGGTTAGCGAGGGAAGAGACCCAGTACTTC
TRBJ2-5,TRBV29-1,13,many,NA,CSANRRLQETQYF,TGCAGCGCGAACAGGAGACTCCAAGAGACCCAGTACTTC
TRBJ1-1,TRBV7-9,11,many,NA,CASSDTREAFF,TGTGCCAGCAGTGATACGAGGGAAGCTTTCTTT
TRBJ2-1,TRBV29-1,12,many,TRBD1,CSVRQGYNEQFF,TGCAGCGTCCGACAGGGTTACAATGAGCAGTTCTTC
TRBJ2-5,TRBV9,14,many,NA,CASSTGTVKETQYF,TGTGCCAGCAGCACCGGGACGGTAAAAGAGACCCAGTACTTC
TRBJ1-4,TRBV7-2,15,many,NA,CASSPSIGGGEKLFF,TGTGCCAGCAGCCCCTCTATAGGGGGAGGTGAAAAACTGTTTTTT
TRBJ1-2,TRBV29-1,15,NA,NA,CSVEERGPVTGGYTF,TGCAGCGTTGAAGAGAGGGGACCGGTAACTGGCGGCTACACCTTC
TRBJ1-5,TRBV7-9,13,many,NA,CASASEGNQPQHF,TGTGCCAGCGCCTCGGAAGGGAATCAGCCCCAGCATTTT
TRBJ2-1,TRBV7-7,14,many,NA,CASSLNSGERQQFF,TGTGCTAGCAGCTTAAATTCCGGGGAGCGACAGCAGTTCTTC
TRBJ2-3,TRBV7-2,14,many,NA,CASRMGGLTDTQYF,TGTGCCAGCCGGATGGGCGGCTTAACAGATACGCAGTATTTT
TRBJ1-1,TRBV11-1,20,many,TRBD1,CASSLVGRQRQGAENTEAFF,TGTGCCAGCAGCTTAGTAGGGAGGCAACGACAGGGGGCTGAGAACACTGAAGCTTTCTTT
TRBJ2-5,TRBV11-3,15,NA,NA,CASSSGHGGSPTQYF,TGTGCCAGCAGCTCAGGACACGGCGGTTCCCCTACCCAGTACTTC
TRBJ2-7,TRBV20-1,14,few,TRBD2,CSARPRLAWYEQYF,TGCAGTGCTAGACCTCGACTAGCGTGGTACGAGCAGTACTTC
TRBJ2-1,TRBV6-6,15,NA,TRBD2,CASSYRAGGGNEQFF,TGTGCCAGCAGTTATCGAGCGGGGGGAGGGAATGAGCAGTTCTTC
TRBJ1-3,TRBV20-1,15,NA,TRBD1,CSARGPEGAGNTIYF,TGCAGTGCTAGAGGCCCGGAGGGGGCAGGAAACACCATATATTTT
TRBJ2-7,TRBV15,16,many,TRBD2,CATSRGGGGFSYEQYF,TGTGCCACCAGCAGAGGCGGCGGGGGGTTTTCCTACGAGCAGTACTTC
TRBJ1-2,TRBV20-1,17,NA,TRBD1,CSARDLRDRGRNYGYTF,TGCAGTGCTAGAGACCTGCGGGACAGGGGGCGTAACTATGGCTACACCTTC
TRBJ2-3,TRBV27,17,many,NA,CASSFGTIYVHPDTQYF,TGTGCCAGCAGTTTTGGAACAATATACGTCCATCCAGATACGCAGTATTTT
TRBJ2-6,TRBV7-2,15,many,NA,CASSFSVSGANVLTF,TGTGCCAGCAGCTTTTCGGTTTCCGGGGCCAACGTCCTGACTTTC
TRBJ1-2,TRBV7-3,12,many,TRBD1,CGGQGLNYGYTF,TGTGGAGGACAGGGATTAAACTATGGCTACACCTTC
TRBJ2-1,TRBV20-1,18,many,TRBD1,CSAPRVRGRGDGYNEQFF,TGCAGTGCGCCAAGGGTCAGGGGGCGAGGAGACGGGTACAATGAGCAGTTCTTC
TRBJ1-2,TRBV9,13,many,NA,CASSVARDGGYTF,TGTGCCAGCAGCGTAGCCAGGGACGGTGGCTACACCTTC
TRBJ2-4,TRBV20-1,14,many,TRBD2,CSARDPAGGVIQYF,TGCAGTGCTAGAGATCCAGCGGGAGGTGTCATTCAGTACTTC
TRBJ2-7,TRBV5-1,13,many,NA,CASSLASEGEQYF,TGCGCCAGCAGCTTGGCCTCAGAAGGCGAGCAGTACTTC
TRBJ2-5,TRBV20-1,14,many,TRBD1,CSALGPRGQETQYF,TGCAGTGCATTAGGGCCCAGGGGGCAGGAGACCCAGTACTTC
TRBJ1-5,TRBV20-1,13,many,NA,CSASRDTNQPQHF,TGCAGTGCTAGTCGGGACACCAATCAGCCCCAGCATTTT
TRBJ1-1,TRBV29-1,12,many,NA,CSVGQKNTEAFF,TGCAGCGTTGGGCAGAAAAACACTGAAGCTTTCTTT
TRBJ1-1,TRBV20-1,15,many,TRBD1,CSSNRGSEGNTEAFF,TGCTCCTCAAACAGGGGCTCCGAGGGGAACACTGAAGCTTTCTTT
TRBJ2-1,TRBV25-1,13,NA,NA,CASRDGGHNEQFF,TGTGCCAGCAGGGACGGTGGCCACAATGAGCAGTTCTTC
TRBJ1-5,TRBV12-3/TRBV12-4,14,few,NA,CASSLEAGRQPQHF,TGTGCCAGCAGTTTAGAGGCAGGTCGTCAGCCCCAGCATTTT
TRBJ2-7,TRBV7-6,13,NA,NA,CASSFGTGYEQYF,TGTGCCAGCAGCTTTGGGACGGGCTACGAGCAGTACTTC
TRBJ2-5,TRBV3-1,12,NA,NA,CASRQSQETQYF,TGTGCCAGCAGACAGTCCCAAGAGACCCAGTACTTC